The 26 T cell receptor beta chains in this list originate from one sample, sequenced in a study of technical replicates of blood from several donors. Sequencing was performed with immunoSEQ multiplex PCR; in TCRdb, only in-frame clones are kept and a portion is missing. The data show 65,000 to 85,000 clones, 90% to 95% seen once. Sequenced material: T cells isolated from PBMCs. The receptors were sampled from a human donor in good health.

This clone appeared a single time. The V and J genes are TRBV11-3 and TRBJ2-1; 12 positions agree with TRBD1. Germline CDR1 reads SGHNT; CDR2 reads YENEEA. The length of the CDR3 is 15 residues. The trim removed 5 bases at V and 6 bases at J, leaving 5 bases unmatched. CDR3: CASSAWDRGLNEQFF. CDR3 nucleotide sequence: TGTGCCAGCAGCGCGTGGGACAGGGGGCTCAATGAGCAGTTCTTC.

The rearrangement joins TRBV9 to TRBJ2-3, with TRBD2 matching over 10 bases. V shed 4 bases, J shed 4 bases, and the junction held 3 bases outside the gene matches. This CDR3 is built from 14 residues. Germline-derived CDR1 and CDR2 are SGDLS and YYNGEE. CDR3 coding DNA: TGTGCCAGCAGCCCCGGACTAGCGGCAGATACGCAGTATTTT. It translates to CASSPGLAADTQYF.

The chain employs TRBV6-1 and TRBJ2-2, with TRBD2 as a possible D gene (6 bases). Trimming cost V 7 bases and J 1 base, with 13 bases left between them. This CDR3 is 15 amino acids long. The germline gives CDR1 MNHNS, CDR2 SASEGT. CDR3 sequence: CASMEGWGNTGELFF. Here the CDR3 DNA reads TGTGCCAGCATGGAGGGATGGGGGAACACCGGGGAGCTGTTTTTT.

This clone was observed a few times. The chain couples TRBV7-2 to TRBJ2-3; D remains unclear. Germline CDR1 SGHTA, CDR2 FQGNSA. V gave up 3 bases and J gave up 6 bases, with 4 bases separating them. This CDR3 spans 11 amino acids. In DNA form, the CDR3 reads TGTGCCAGCAGCTTCCAGGATACGCAGTATTTT. Translating gives CASSFQDTQYF.

This clone occurred once. V and J are TRBV2 and TRBJ2-7; the match to TRBD2 covers 8 bases. Germline V lookup: CDR1 SNHLY, CDR2 FYNNEI. The CDR3 has 12 amino acids. V gave up 10 bases and J gave up 4 bases; unmatched junction bases: 6. CDR3 sequence (DNA): TGTGCCATCAGAAGACTAGCGTACGAGCAGTACTTC. Its protein product is CAIRRLAYEQYF.

In this sample, this clone turned up once. The CDR3 DNA follows: TGTGCCAGCAGACCGGGGACAGGGGGGAACACCGGGGAGCTGTTTTTT. This translates into CASRPGTGGNTGELFF. This chain uses TRBV11-2 with TRBJ2-2, with 11 bases that match TRBD1. Trimming cost V 6 bases and J 1 base; bases outside gene matches: 4. The CDR3 consists of 16 residues. The germline V gene has CDR1 SGHAT and CDR2 FQNNGV.

V is TRBV7-6 and J is TRBJ2-7; D is unclear. The CDR3 sequence is 13 residues long. The V end was cut by 1 base, the J end by 3 bases, with 7 bases between. CDR1 is SGHVS and CDR2 is FNYEAQ in the germline V gene. CDR3: CASSLGPNYEQYF. In DNA, the CDR3 is TGTGCCAGCAGCTTAGGTCCTAACTACGAGCAGTACTTC.

The chain employs TRBV2 and TRBJ2-7, with a tentative D call TRBD2 (5 bases). Between the trimmed V and J ends, which lost 10 bases and 6 bases, there was a span of 19 bases. Germline lookup yields CDR1 SNHLY and CDR2 FYNNEI. The CDR3 covers 13 residues. In nucleotides, the CDR3 is TGTGCCATTTCGGACTGCAGGAGCTGCGAGCAGTACTTC. This translates into CAISDCRSCEQYF.

This chain connects TRBV6-5 to TRBJ2-7, with 7 positions matching TRBD2. CDR3 length: 13 residues. In germline, CDR1 is MNHEY, CDR2 SVGAGI. V shed 11 bases, J shed 1 base, and the junction held 8 bases outside the gene matches. The CDR3 DNA reads TGTGCCCATAGGTCTAGCGGATCCTACGAGCAGTACTTC. As protein: CAHRSSGSYEQYF.

V is TRBV28 and J is TRBJ2-7; D is perhaps TRBD1 (5 bases). V was trimmed by 4 bases and J by 2 bases, leaving 12 bases between them. The germline CDR1 and CDR2 sequences are MDHEN and SYDVKM. The CDR3 runs 14 residues. The CDR3 spells CASSSGQETYEQYF. For the CDR3, the DNA is TGTGCCAGCAGTTCAGGGCAGGAGACCTACGAGCAGTACTTC.

The rearrangement uses TRBV30 and TRBJ2-2, with D possibly matching TRBD2 (5 bases). This CDR3 contains 15 residues. V lost 1 base, J lost 0 bases, and 9 bases lay in between. Germline-derived CDR1 and CDR2 are GTSNPN and SVGIG (reference sequence). The CDR3 sequence: CAWSGLTANTGELFF. CDR3 coding DNA: TGTGCCTGGAGTGGACTAACCGCGAACACCGGGGAGCTGTTTTTT.

This chain links TRBV9 with TRBJ1-1, with D unclear. CDR3 size: 13 residues. Germline V gene sequence: CDR1 SGDLS, CDR2 YYNGEE. The germline V and J ends were trimmed by 4 bases and 3 bases, with 10 bases remaining between them. CDR3 sequence (DNA): TGTGCCAGCAGCCTGTCGGGGTACACTGAAGCTTTCTTT. Translated: CASSLSGYTEAFF.

The rearrangement links TRBV4-3 to TRBJ1-2; 7 nucleotides line up with TRBD1. CDR3 length: 14 residues. The V and J ends lost 0 bases and 8 bases, in that order; junction bases with no gene match: 6. CDR1 LGHNA and CDR2 YSLEER come from the germline V gene. CDR3 in amino acids: CASSQEPGGQGYTF. The CDR3 DNA reads TGCGCCAGCAGCCAAGAACCAGGGGGGCAGGGCTACACCTTC.

The rearrangement links TRBV7-3 to TRBJ1-1, with D maybe TRBD1 (6 bases). V was clipped by 0 bases and J by 1 base, with 15 bases between them. CDR1 SGHTA and CDR2 FQGTGA come from the germline V gene. The CDR3 consists of 17 residues. CDR3 sequence reads: CASSLTSVTGPNTEAFF. The DNA for the CDR3 is TGTGCCAGCAGCTTAACGTCCGTAACAGGGCCGAACACTGAAGCTTTCTTT.

V is TRBV4-2 and J is TRBJ2-3; a weak D match, TRBD1 (5 bases). The CDR3 extends over 16 amino acids. The germline CDR1 and CDR2 sequences are LGHNA and YNFKEQ. Trimming removed 0 bases from V and 1 base from J, with 11 bases in between. The CDR3 bases are TGTGCCAGCAGCCAAGATACGGCGACAGGCACAGATACGCAGTATTTT. Its translation is CASSQDTATGTDTQYF.

V gene TRBV9 combines with J gene TRBJ2-7; maybe TRBD2 (6 bases). The V gene lost 4 bases and the J gene lost 2 bases, with 22 bases spanning the gap. The germline V gene encodes CDR1 SGDLS and CDR2 YYNGEE. The CDR3 has 17 amino acids. The CDR3 DNA is TGTGCCAGCAGCCCTACCGGGACTCCGTGGGAGACCTACGAGCAGTACTTC. Its translation is CASSPTGTPWETYEQYF.

The chain employs TRBV9 and TRBJ2-7; D remains unclear. Trimming removed 0 bases at V and 1 base at J, with 8 bases between. Germline-derived CDR1 and CDR2 are SGDLS and YYNGEE. CDR3 length: 14 residues. CDR3 in DNA: TGTGCCAGCAGCGTAGCCGGTCTTTCCTACGAGCAGTACTTC. Translation: CASSVAGLSYEQYF.

This clone appeared once. This chain connects TRBV30 to TRBJ2-1; TRBD2 matches at 7 bases. V shed 1 base, J shed 4 bases, and the junction held 7 bases outside the gene matches. CDR1 is GTSNPN, CDR2 SVGIG, per germline (reference sequence). The CDR3 spans 15 residues. CDR3 residues: CAWSAPSGEYNEQFF. The CDR3 coding sequence is TGTGCCTGGAGTGCTCCTAGCGGAGAATACAATGAGCAGTTCTTC.

The chain recombines TRBV6-5 with TRBJ1-1; D not resolved. Germline values: CDR1 MNHEY, CDR2 SVGAGI. This CDR3 region has 14 residues. Trimming pared 8 bases from V and 1 base from J, leaving 14 bases between. The CDR3 nucleotides are TGTGCCAGCCGGAGGTCTGCCGAGAACACTGAAGCTTTCTTT. Protein: CASRRSAENTEAFF.

V usage is TRBV4-3 and J usage is TRBJ2-2, with D perhaps matching TRBD1 (6 bases). CDR3 length: 14 amino acids. Germline V lookup: CDR1 LGHNA, CDR2 YSLEER. Trimming left V 1 base short and J 6 bases short, with 9 bases between. CDR3 in DNA: TGCGCCAGCAGCCAAGTCCCAGGGGCCGGGGAGCTGTTTTTT. Translated: CASSQVPGAGELFF.

This clone was detected once. This chain uses TRBV7-2 with TRBJ2-2, with TRBD2 matching 7 bases. Germline V lookup: CDR1 SGHTA, CDR2 FQGNSA. Trimming took 2 bases from V and 6 from J; bases not matched to a gene: 6. The CDR3 is 15 amino acids. CDR3: CASSLREGRSGELFF. The CDR3 region has the DNA TGTGCCAGCAGCTTAAGGGAGGGCCGATCCGGGGAGCTGTTTTTT.

The chain is built from TRBV5-8 and TRBJ1-1; 9 bases match TRBD1. CDR1 is SGHTS, CDR2 YDEGEE, per germline. This CDR3 spans 14 amino acids. Unmatched junction bases numbered 5, after V lost 4 bases and J lost 4 bases. In DNA form, the CDR3 reads TGTGCCAGCAGCAAATACAGGGGGCCCACTGAAGCTTTCTTT. Protein: CASSKYRGPTEAFF.

The chain recombines TRBV7-2 with TRBJ2-7; 10 bases match TRBD2. Trimming took 4 bases from V and 6 from J; bases not matched to a gene: 3. CDR1 is SGHTA, CDR2 FQGNSA, per germline. The CDR3 extends over 13 amino acids. The CDR3 here is CASSWSSGGEQYF. CDR3 sequence (DNA): TGTGCCAGCAGCTGGTCTAGCGGGGGCGAGCAGTACTTC.

The chain joins TRBV29-1 to TRBJ2-7, with TRBD1 matching 12 bases. Trimming at V came to 7 bases and at J to 4 bases, leaving 5 bases not matched to a gene. CDR3 length: 13 residues. The V gene's germline CDR1 is SQVTM and CDR2 ANQGSEA. CDR3 protein: CSASGQGAYEQYF. The CDR3, as DNA: TGCAGCGCATCGGGACAGGGGGCATACGAGCAGTACTTC.

J is TRBJ2-1 and V is TRBV18; 7 bases are shared with TRBD1. Germline CDR1 reads KGHSH; CDR2 reads LQKENI. The CDR3 runs 14 residues. V was pared by 0 bases and J by 8 bases, with 4 bases of the junction left unmatched. CDR3 sequence (DNA): TGTGCCAGCTCACCACCCCTCGACAGGGATGAGCAGTTCTTC. Protein sequence: CASSPPLDRDEQFF. The full variable domain, with the rest looked up from reference TRBV18 and TRBJ2-1, is NAGVMQNPRHLVRRRGQEARLRCSPMKGHSHVYWYRQLPEEGLKFMVYLQKENIIDESGMPKERFSAEFPKEGPSILRIQQVVRGDSAAYFCASSPPLDRDEQFFGPGTRLTVL.

The rearrangement uses TRBV11-3 and TRBJ2-5, with D possibly TRBD2 on 6 matching bases. Trimming removed 5 bases at V and 4 bases at J, with 14 bases between. CDR1 is SGHNT and CDR2 is YENEEA in the germline V gene. The CDR3 spans 14 residues. Here the CDR3 reads CASSLRLVGETQYF. The DNA of the CDR3 is TGTGCCAGCAGCCTCCGACTAGTAGGAGAGACCCAGTACTTC.